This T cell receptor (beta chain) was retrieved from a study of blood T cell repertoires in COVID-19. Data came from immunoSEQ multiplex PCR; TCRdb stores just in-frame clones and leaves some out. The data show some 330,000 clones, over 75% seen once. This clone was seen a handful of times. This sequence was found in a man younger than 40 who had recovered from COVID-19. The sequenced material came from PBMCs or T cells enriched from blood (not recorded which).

The CDR3 nucleotides read TGCGCCAGCAGCTTTTTGGGACAGGGGAACACTGAAGCTTTCTTT. Residues: CASSFLGQGNTEAFF. This chain connects TRBV5-1 to TRBJ1-1; 9 bases line up with TRBD1. The germline CDR1 and CDR2 sequences are SGHRS and YFSETQ. V lost 2 bases and J lost 1; bases outside the gene matches: 3. There are 15 residues in the CDR3.